The present TCR beta chain was sequenced within a study of shared T cell receptors in the human thymus. Germline CDR1 LGHNA, CDR2 YSLEER. V was pared by 0 bases and J by 1 base, with 5 bases between. The CDR3 spans 14 residues. The data were produced by immunoSEQ multiplex PCR, yet TCRdb's version contains in-frame clones alone and is incomplete. The sample has hundreds of thousands of clones; approximately 85% are singletons. This same sample was also part of a study on human thymus T cells. From that paper: Thymic samples were excised during corrective heart operations. Among thymic and blood repertoires, usage of V and J genes appeared biased.

This receptor was obtained from a girl under three years old with a congenital heart defect. The rearrangement joins TRBV4-3 to TRBJ2-3; D remains unclear. What was sequenced was thymocytes. This chain's CDR3 is CASSQDVGTDTQYF. The CDR3, as DNA: TGCGCCAGCAGCCAAGACGTAGGCACAGATACGCAGTATTTT.